Below are 5 T cell receptor beta chains sequenced from a single sample in a study of blood T cell repertoires in COVID-19. TCRdb's copy holds only in-frame clones and misses some; the assay was immunoSEQ multiplex PCR. The sample gives about 220,000 clones, about 81% of which show up once; approximately 5% is in the top ten. The sample comprised peripheral blood. Source of these receptors: a woman between 65 and 79 years old with COVID-19, enrolled during active disease.

J is TRBJ2-6 and V is TRBV11-3; D is unresolved. This CDR3 comprises 16 residues. Trimming took 5 bases from V and 0 from J, leaving 11 bases between them. Germline CDR1 and CDR2: SGHNT and YENEEA. The CDR3 nucleotides are TGTGCCAGCAGCCTCAACTTCGGCTCTGGGGCCAACGTCCTGACTTTC. Translating gives CASSLNFGSGANVLTF.

Here the CDR3 DNA reads TGTGCCAGCAGGAGATACAATGAGCAGTTCTTC. Amino acid sequence: CASRRYNEQFF. V gene TRBV2 combines with J gene TRBJ2-1; D call uncertain. Trimming took off 6 bases at V and 4 bases at J, with 4 bases between the two ends. Germline V CDR1 and CDR2: SNHLY, FYNNEI. The CDR3 has 11 amino acids.

This clone was observed a few times. In DNA form, the CDR3 reads TGTGCCAGCAGCTTATGGCTCAATCAGCCCCAGCATTTT. It yields the protein CASSLWLNQPQHF. This rearrangement joins TRBV7-2 to TRBJ1-5; no reliable D call. Germline lookup yields CDR1 SGHTA and CDR2 FQGNSA. This CDR3 spans 13 amino acids. The V gene lost 2 bases and the J gene lost 3 bases, with 5 bases spanning the gap.

This chain joins TRBV28 and TRBJ1-1; 9 nucleotides align to TRBD1. The CDR3 totals 14 residues. Unmatched junction bases numbered 12, after V lost 5 bases and J lost 11 bases. CDR1 and CDR2 from the germline V gene are MDHEN and SYDVKM. CDR3 bases: TGTGCCAGCAGTCCCGGACAGGGGATCCCAGGGGCTTTCTTT. Translated: CASSPGQGIPGAFF.

The table lists this clone with many counts. The genes are TRBV28 and TRBJ1-5, with a tentative D call TRBD1 (5 bases). The V gene's germline CDR1 is MDHEN and CDR2 SYDVKM. This CDR3 contains 15 residues. Between the trimmed V and J ends, which lost 8 bases and 5 bases, there was a span of 19 bases. The CDR3 is CASRATGGRDQPQHF. CDR3 sequence (DNA): TGTGCCAGCCGGGCTACCGGGGGTCGTGATCAGCCCCAGCATTTT.